This T cell receptor beta chain originates from a study of cytomegalovirus exposure and HLA in healthy donors. Study conclusions and caveats: In vitro assays verified that a few CMV-associated chains recognized CMV antigens specifically. The study designated roughly 150 TCR beta chains cytomegalovirus-associated.

In its sample, this clone was seen once. Its antigen is unidentified. After removal of 4 bases from V and 8 bases from J, the junction contained 8 bases not matched to a gene. The V gene's germline CDR1 is SGHVS and CDR2 FNYEAQ. The CDR3 consists of 14 residues. Primers included in the PCR were 60 Vbeta and 13 Jbeta primers. Libraries were prepared by immunoSEQ multiplex PCR; TCRdb keeps only in-frame clonotypes and omits some of them. The sample holds more than 140,000 clones, over 60% seen once. V usage is TRBV7-6 and J usage is TRBJ2-1; 7 bases are a match to TRBD1. Source material: PBMCs. The sequence derives from a woman under 40 in good health and CMV-seropositive. The CDR3 is CASSWRQGGDEQFF. The CDR3 coding sequence is TGTGCCAGCAGCTGGAGACAGGGTGGGGATGAGCAGTTCTTC.